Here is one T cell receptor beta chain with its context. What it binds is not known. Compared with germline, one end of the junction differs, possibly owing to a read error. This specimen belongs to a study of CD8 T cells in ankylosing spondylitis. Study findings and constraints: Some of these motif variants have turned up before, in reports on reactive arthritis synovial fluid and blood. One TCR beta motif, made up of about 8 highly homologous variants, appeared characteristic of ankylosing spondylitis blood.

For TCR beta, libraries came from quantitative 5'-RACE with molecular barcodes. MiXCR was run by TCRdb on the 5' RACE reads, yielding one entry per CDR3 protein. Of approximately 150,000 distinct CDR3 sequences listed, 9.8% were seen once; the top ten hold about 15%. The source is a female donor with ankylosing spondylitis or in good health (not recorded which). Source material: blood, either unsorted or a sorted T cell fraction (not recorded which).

The CDR3 coding sequence is TGTGCCATCAGCGAGTCTGGGGATACCCAGTACTTC. This codes for CAISESGDTQYF. The rearrangement joins TRBV10-3 to TRBJ2-5; D uncertain. Germline values: CDR1 ENHRY, CDR2 SYGVKD. There are 12 residues in the CDR3.